Ten or more counts support the clone carrying this T cell receptor beta chain. Its antigen is currently unknown. This sample stems from a study of T-cell reconstitution after alpha-beta-depleted transplantation in children. General study results and limits: For some patients, TCRbeta diversity was high at day 60 because of recipient T cells and thymic progenitors that survived. A year post-transplant, T-cell counts and diversity derived mostly from newly produced T cells. It was reported that alpha-beta T cells came from several hundred expanded graft clones (about two months after transplant).

V was cut by 1 base and J by 5 bases, with 11 bases left in between. Germline CDR1 is SGHDN and CDR2 is FVKESK. CDR3 length equals 14 residues. Researchers prepared the TCRbeta library using unique molecular identifiers, the study reports. TCRdb redid the calling of the PCR reads with MiXCR, one entry per CDR3 protein. This table has approximately 430,000 distinct CDR3 sequences, around 16% appearing once. The source of this sequence is a boy younger than two who had a stem cell transplant for Wiskott-Aldrich syndrome, so the T cells may come from the graft donor. Sample: PBMCs, mostly from graft donor cells, taken 360 days after TCRalphabeta/CD19-depleted stem cell transplant. This sequence joins TRBV14 and TRBJ2-5; D assignment may be TRBD1 or TRBD2 (6 bases each). CDR3 DNA sequence: TGTGCCAGCAGCCAAGGGGGGGCACCCGAGACCCAGTACTTC. Translation: CASSQGGAPETQYF.